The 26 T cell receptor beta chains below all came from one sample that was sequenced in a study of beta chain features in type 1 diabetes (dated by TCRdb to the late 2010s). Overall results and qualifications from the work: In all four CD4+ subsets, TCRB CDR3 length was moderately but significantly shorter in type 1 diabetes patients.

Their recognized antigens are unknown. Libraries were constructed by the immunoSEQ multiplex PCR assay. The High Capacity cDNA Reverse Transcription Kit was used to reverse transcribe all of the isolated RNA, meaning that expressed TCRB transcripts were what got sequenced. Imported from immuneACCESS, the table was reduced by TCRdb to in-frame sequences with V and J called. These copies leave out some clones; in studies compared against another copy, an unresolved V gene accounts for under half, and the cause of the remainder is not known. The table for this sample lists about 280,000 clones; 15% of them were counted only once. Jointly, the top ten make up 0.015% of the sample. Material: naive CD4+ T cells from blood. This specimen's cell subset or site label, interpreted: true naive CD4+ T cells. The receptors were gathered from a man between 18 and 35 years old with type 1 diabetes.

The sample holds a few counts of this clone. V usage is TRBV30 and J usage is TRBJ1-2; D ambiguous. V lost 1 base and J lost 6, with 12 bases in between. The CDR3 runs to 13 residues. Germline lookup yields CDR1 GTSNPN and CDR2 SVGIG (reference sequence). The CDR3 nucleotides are TGTGCCTGGAGTGACGGACTGGAGGATGGCTACACCTTC. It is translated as CAWSDGLEDGYTF.

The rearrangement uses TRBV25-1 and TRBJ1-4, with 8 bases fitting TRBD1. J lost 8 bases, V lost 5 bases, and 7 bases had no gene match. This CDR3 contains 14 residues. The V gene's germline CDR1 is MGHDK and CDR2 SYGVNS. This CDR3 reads CASSNDRGVEKLFF. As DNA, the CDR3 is TGTGCCAGCAGTAACGACAGGGGAGTCGAAAAACTGTTTTTT.

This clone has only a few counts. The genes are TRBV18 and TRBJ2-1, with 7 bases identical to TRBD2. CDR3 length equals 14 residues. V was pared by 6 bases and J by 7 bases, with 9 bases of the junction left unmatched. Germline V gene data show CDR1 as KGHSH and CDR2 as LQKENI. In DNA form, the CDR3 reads TGTGCCAGCTCCCGAGCGTCGGGGGGAAATGAGCAGTTCTTC. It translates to CASSRASGGNEQFF.

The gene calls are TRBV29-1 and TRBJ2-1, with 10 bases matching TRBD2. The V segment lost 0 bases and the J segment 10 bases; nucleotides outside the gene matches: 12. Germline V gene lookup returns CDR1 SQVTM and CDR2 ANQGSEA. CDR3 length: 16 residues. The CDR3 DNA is TGCAGCGTTGAAGACCCGAGCCTAGCGGGAGTACGGGAGCAGTTCTTC. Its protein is CSVEDPSLAGVREQFF.

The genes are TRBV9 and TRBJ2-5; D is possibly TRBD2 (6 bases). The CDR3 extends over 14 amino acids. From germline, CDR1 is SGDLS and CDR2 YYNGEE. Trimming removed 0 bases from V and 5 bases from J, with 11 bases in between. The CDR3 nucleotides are TGTGCCAGCAGCGTAGCGACGGGGGTGGAGACCCAGTACTTC. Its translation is CASSVATGVETQYF.

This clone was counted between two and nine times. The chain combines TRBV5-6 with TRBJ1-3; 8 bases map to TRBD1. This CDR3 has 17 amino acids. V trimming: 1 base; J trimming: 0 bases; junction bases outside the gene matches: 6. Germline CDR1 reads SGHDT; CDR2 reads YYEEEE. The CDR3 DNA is TGTGCCAGCAGCTTGAACACAGGGGGAAACTCTGGAAACACCATATATTTT. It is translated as CASSLNTGGNSGNTIYF. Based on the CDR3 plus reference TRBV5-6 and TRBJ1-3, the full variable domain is DAGVTQSPTHLIKTRGQQVTLRCSPKSGHDTVSWYQQALGQGPQFIFQYYEEEERQRGNFPDRFSGHQFPNYSSELNVNALLLGDSALYLCASSLNTGGNSGNTIYFGEGSWLTVV.

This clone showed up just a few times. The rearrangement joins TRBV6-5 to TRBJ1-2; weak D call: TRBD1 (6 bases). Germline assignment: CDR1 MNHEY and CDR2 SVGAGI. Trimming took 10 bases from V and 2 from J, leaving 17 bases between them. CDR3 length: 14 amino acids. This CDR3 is CATSRQVGNYGYTF. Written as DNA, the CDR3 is TGTGCCACCTCTCGACAGGTCGGAAACTATGGCTACACCTTC.

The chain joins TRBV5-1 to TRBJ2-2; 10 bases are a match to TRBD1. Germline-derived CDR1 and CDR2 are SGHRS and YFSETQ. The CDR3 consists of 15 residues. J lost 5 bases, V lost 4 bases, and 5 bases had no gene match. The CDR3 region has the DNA TGCGCCAGCAGCCTGTCGGACAGGGGGACCGGGGAGCTGTTTTTT. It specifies CASSLSDRGTGELFF. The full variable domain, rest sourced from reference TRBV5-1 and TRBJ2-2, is KAGVTQTPRYLIKTRGQQVTLSCSPISGHRSVSWYQQTPGQGLQFLFEYFSETQRNKGNFPGRFSGRQFSNSRSEMNVSTLELGDSALYLCASSLSDRGTGELFFGEGSRLTVL.

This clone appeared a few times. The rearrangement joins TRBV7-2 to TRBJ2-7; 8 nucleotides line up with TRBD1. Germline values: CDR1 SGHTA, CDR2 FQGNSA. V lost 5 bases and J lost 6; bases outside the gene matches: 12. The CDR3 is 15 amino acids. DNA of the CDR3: TGTGCCAGCAGCCTGGACAACAGGGGGTTAGGCGAGCAGTACTTC. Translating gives CASSLDNRGLGEQYF.

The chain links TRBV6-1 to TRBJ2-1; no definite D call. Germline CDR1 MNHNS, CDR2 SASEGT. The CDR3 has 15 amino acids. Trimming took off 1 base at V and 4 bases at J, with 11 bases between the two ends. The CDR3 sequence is CASSEGHIKYNEQFF. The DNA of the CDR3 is TGTGCCAGCAGTGAAGGGCATATCAAGTACAATGAGCAGTTCTTC.

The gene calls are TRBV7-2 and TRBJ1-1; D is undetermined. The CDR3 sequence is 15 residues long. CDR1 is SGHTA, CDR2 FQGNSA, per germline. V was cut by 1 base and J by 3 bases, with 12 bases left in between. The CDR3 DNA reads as TGTGCCAGCAGCTTAGTGGCACAGCCTTACACTGAAGCTTTCTTT. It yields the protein CASSLVAQPYTEAFF.

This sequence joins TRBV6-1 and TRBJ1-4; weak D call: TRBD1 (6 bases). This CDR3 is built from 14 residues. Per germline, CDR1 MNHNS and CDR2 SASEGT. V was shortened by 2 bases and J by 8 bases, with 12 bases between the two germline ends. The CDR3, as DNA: TGTGCCAGCAGTGAACGGGGGGACACGGAAAAACTGTTTTTT. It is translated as CASSERGDTEKLFF.

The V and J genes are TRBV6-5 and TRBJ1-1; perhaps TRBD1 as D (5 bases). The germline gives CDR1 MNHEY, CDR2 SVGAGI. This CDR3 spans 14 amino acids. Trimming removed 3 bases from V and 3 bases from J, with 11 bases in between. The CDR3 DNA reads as TGTGCCAGCAGTTATTTCAAAGGGGACACTGAAGCTTTCTTT. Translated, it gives CASSYFKGDTEAFF.

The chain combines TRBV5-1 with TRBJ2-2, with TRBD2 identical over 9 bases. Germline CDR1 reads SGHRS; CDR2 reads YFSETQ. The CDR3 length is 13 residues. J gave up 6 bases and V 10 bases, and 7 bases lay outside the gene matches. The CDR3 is CAGSSGESGELFF. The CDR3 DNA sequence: TGCGCCGGCTCTAGCGGGGAATCCGGGGAGCTGTTTTTT.

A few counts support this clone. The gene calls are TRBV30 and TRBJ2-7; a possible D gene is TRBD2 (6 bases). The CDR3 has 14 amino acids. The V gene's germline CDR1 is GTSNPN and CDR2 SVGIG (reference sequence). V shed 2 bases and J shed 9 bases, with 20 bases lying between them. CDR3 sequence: CAWSFGGGDGRQYF. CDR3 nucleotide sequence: TGTGCCTGGAGTTTTGGTGGAGGGGATGGGAGGCAGTACTTC.

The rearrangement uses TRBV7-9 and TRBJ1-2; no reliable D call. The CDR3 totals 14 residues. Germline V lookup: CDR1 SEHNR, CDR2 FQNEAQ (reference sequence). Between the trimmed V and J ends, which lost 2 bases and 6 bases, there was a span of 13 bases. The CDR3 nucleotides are TGTGCCAGCAGCTTATTTAGAGCACTCAATGGCTACACCTTC. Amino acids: CASSLFRALNGYTF.

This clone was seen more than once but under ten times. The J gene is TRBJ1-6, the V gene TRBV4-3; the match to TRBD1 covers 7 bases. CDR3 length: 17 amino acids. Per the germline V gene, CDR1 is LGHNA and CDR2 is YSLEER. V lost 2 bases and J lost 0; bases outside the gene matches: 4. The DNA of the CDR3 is TGCGCCAGCAGCCAACTGACAGGGAGCTCCTATAATTCACCCCTCCACTTT. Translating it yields CASSQLTGSSYNSPLHF.

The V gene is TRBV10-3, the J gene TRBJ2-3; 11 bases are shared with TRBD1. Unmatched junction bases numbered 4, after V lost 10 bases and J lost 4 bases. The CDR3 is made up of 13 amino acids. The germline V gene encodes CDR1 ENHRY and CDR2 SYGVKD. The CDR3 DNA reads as TGTGCCACCGTGGGACAGGGGGCAGATACGCAGTATTTT. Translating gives CATVGQGADTQYF.

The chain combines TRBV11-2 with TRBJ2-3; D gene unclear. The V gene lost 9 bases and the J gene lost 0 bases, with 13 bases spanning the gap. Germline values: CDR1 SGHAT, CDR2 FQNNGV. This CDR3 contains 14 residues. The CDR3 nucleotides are TGTGCCAGTCGCCGGAGACTTAGCACAGATACGCAGTATTTT. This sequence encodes CASRRRLSTDTQYF.

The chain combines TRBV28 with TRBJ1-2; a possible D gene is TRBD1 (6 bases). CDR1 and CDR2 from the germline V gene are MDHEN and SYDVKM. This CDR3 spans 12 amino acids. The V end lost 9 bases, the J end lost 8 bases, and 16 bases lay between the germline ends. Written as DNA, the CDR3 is TGTGCCAGTGTGAAACAGGGCAGCGGCTACACCTTC. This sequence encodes CASVKQGSGYTF.

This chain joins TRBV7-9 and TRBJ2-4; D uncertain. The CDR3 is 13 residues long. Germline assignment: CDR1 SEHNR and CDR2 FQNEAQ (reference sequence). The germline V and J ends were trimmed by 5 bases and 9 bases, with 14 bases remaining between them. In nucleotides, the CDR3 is TGTGCCAGCAGCCAAACTGCCCGGAGCATTCAGTACTTC. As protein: CASSQTARSIQYF.

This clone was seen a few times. The CDR3 sequence is CASSSSSLAKNIQYF. In DNA form, the CDR3 reads TGTGCCAGCAGTTCTAGCTCCCTAGCCAAAAACATTCAGTACTTC. The rearrangement links TRBV28 to TRBJ2-4, with D perhaps matching TRBD2 (5 bases). V lost 4 bases and J 0 bases, leaving 10 bases between the germline ends. This CDR3 region has 15 residues. Germline CDR1 reads MDHEN; CDR2 reads SYDVKM.

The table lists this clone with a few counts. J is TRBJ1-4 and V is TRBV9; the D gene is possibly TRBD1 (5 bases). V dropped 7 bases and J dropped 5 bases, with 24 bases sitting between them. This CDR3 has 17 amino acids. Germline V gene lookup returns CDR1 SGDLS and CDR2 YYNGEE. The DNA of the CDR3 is TGTGCCAGCCTGGGGGGTCACTACGCAACTATGAATGAAAAACTGTTTTTT. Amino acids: CASLGGHYATMNEKLFF.

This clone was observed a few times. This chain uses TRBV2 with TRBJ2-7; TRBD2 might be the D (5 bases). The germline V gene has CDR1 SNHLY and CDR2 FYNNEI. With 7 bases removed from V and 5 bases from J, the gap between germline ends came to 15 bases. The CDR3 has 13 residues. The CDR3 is CASNGLEGHEQYF. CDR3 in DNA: TGTGCCAGCAACGGTCTAGAGGGCCACGAGCAGTACTTC. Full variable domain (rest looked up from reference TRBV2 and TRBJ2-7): EPEVTQTPSHQVTQMGQEVILRCVPISNHLYFYWYRQILGQKVEFLVSFYNNEISEKSEIFDDQFSVERPDGSNFTLKIRSTKLEDSAMYFCASNGLEGHEQYFGPGTRLTVT.

Here the CDR3 reads CASSLENRVWETQYF. In nucleotides, the CDR3 is TGTGCCAGCAGCTTAGAGAACAGGGTCTGGGAGACGCAGTATTTT. The chain recombines TRBV7-2 with TRBJ2-3; D perhaps matches TRBD1 (6 bases). The CDR3 is 15 residues long. V was clipped by 1 base and J by 9 bases, with 17 bases between them. Per germline, CDR1 SGHTA and CDR2 FQGNSA.

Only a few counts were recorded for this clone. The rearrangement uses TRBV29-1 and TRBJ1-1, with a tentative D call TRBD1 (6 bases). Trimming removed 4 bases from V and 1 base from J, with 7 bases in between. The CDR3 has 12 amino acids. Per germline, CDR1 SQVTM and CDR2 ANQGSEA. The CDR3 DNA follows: TGCAGCGTTGCCAGGGGGAACACTGAAGCTTTCTTT. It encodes CSVARGNTEAFF.